This TCR beta chain appears in the sequencing data of a study of OX40 agonist ivuxolimab in advanced cancers. On the study more broadly: With ivuxolimab, an agonistic anti-OX40 (CD134) antibody, patients were treated. Overall study findings and caveats: Clonal expansion by week 6 occurred in CD4+ and CD8+ blood T cells (at 0.1 to 3.0 mg/kg).

This clone was seen only once. Its antigen remains unknown. Measured with immunoSEQ multiplex PCR; TCRdb has only the in-frame clones, and not every one. The table has approximately 94,000 clones, around 91% seen once. Germline V gives CDR1 SGHTA, CDR2 FQGNSA. After removal of 5 bases from V and 8 bases from J, the junction contained 5 bases not matched to a gene. The CDR3 loop spans 14 amino acids. The receptor was derived from an adult with an advanced solid tumor such as melanoma, head and neck, liver or kidney cancer. The J gene is TRBJ2-1, the V gene TRBV7-2; 11 bases are shared with TRBD1. The material sequenced was CD4+ or CD8+ T cells sorted from blood, taken in a trial of the OX40 agonist ivuxolimab. The CDR3 loop is CASSRTGGFDEQFF. The DNA for the CDR3 is TGTGCCAGCAGCCGGACAGGGGGCTTCGATGAGCAGTTCTTC.